Shown below are 20 T cell receptor beta chains from a single sample sequenced in a study of human T cells and chemical hapten exposure. TCRdb fed the RACE reads into MiXCR, producing one record per CDR3 protein. The sample has 150,000 to 200,000 distinct CDR3 sequences, more than 25% seen once. Time point meaning: pre-sensitization, week 0. The sample's treatment: therapeutic diphenylcyclopropenone sensitization with weekly scalp DPC. Sample: whole blood, taken in connection with sensitization to the hapten diphenylcyclopropenone (DPC). Receptors originate from a woman aged 25 to 39 with alopecia areata. Some clones in this sample may be carry-over from other donors' samples.

This clonotype was seen a few times. The V and J genes are TRBV28 and TRBJ2-1; D is ambiguous. The CDR3 consists of 15 residues. CDR1 MDHEN and CDR2 SYDVKM come from the germline V gene. V lost 5 bases to trimming and J lost 0 bases, with 11 bases between them. CDR3 protein: CASSRVDPSYNEQFF. The CDR3 bases are TGTGCCAGCAGTCGCGTGGATCCCTCCTACAATGAGCAGTTCTTC.

The chain combines TRBV10-3 with TRBJ2-7; D not resolved. Germline V CDR1 and CDR2: ENHRY, SYGVKD. The V end was cut by 3 bases, the J end by 2 bases, with 14 bases between. The CDR3 is made up of 15 amino acids. The CDR3: CAISESPAGPYEQYF. In nucleotides, the CDR3 is TGTGCCATCAGTGAAAGTCCAGCCGGCCCCTACGAGCAGTACTTC.

This clonotype has more than one count but fewer than ten. This chain uses TRBV28 with TRBJ1-3; possibly TRBD1 for D (5 bases). CDR1 MDHEN and CDR2 SYDVKM come from the germline V gene. The CDR3 covers 16 residues. Trimming cost V 6 bases and J 2 bases, with 17 bases left between them. The CDR3: CASSLGTDITGNTIYF. CDR3 DNA: TGTGCCAGCAGCTTAGGGACCGACATTACTGGAAACACCATATATTTT.

This clonotype was detected a few times. V is TRBV29-1 and J is TRBJ2-2, with D possibly TRBD1 on 6 matching bases. Germline assignment: CDR1 SQVTM and CDR2 ANQGSEA. V gave up 7 bases and J gave up 4 bases, with 13 bases separating them. The CDR3 consists of 13 residues. The CDR3 DNA reads as TGCAGCGGATCCAACAGGGCCACCGGGGAGCTGTTTTTT. It yields the protein CSGSNRATGELFF.

V is TRBV29-1 and J is TRBJ1-1; D remains ambiguous. V lost 7 bases to trimming and J lost 5 bases, with 8 bases between them. The CDR3 covers 10 residues. The germline V gene encodes CDR1 SQVTM and CDR2 ANQGSEA. Here the CDR3 reads CSGAGTEAFF. The CDR3 DNA follows: TGCAGCGGAGCCGGGACTGAAGCTTTCTTT.

The chain uses TRBV7-2 and TRBJ1-2, with a possible D match to TRBD1 (5 bases). The CDR3 runs to 14 residues. V lost 2 bases, J lost 2 bases, and 9 bases lay in between. CDR1 SGHTA and CDR2 FQGNSA come from the germline V gene. CDR3 nucleotides: TGTGCCAGCAGCTTAATGGGGGAGAACTATGGCTACACCTTC. Translating gives CASSLMGENYGYTF.

The chain couples TRBV6-5 to TRBJ1-3; no clear D. The V gene lost 6 bases and the J gene lost 8 bases, with 17 bases spanning the gap. The CDR3 spans 14 residues. CDR1 and CDR2 from the germline V gene are MNHEY and SVGAGI. The CDR3 loop is CASRRTRSGDTIYF. CDR3 nucleotide sequence: TGTGCCAGCAGAAGGACCAGGAGCGGTGACACCATATATTTT.

Note on this clonotype: The junction shows a germline mismatch at one end, possibly a read error. This chain links TRBV29-1 with TRBJ2-1; maybe TRBD1 (6 bases). Germline loops: CDR1 SQVTM, CDR2 ANQGSEA. This CDR3 region has 11 residues. CDR3 loop: CSVRQVNEEFF. The CDR3 nucleotides are TGCAGCGTTAGACAGGTCAATGAGGAGTTCTTC.

In its sample, this clonotype was seen a few times. V gene TRBV10-2 combines with J gene TRBJ2-3; perhaps TRBD2 as D (6 bases). The ends were cut back, 7 bases at V and 6 bases at J, with 14 bases in the middle. The CDR3 totals 13 residues. The germline gives CDR1 WSHSY, CDR2 SAAADI. The CDR3 sequence is CASMGDFADTQYF. The CDR3 DNA is TGCGCCAGCATGGGGGACTTCGCTGATACGCAGTATTTT.

The chain employs TRBV6-1 and TRBJ2-1, with D possibly TRBD1 on 6 matching bases. Germline CDR1 MNHNS, CDR2 SASEGT. V dropped 7 bases and J dropped 6 bases, with 16 bases sitting between them. The CDR3 is made up of 14 amino acids. In nucleotides, the CDR3 is TGTGCCAGCACCGGACAGCTTCAAGTCAATGAGCAGTTCTTC. This translates into CASTGQLQVNEQFF.

This chain uses TRBV28 with TRBJ1-3; possibly TRBD1 for D (6 bases). Trimming stripped 5 bases from V and 2 bases from J, with 16 bases between. There are 16 residues in the CDR3. The germline V gene encodes CDR1 MDHEN and CDR2 SYDVKM. This CDR3 reads CASSRGGGAPGNTIYF. In DNA form, the CDR3 reads TGTGCCAGCAGTCGCGGTGGGGGGGCTCCTGGAAACACCATATATTTT.

V is TRBV28 and J is TRBJ1-5, with D hard to call. CDR1 and CDR2 (germline): MDHEN, SYDVKM. V shed 8 bases and J shed 6 bases, with 17 bases lying between them. This CDR3 region has 14 residues. This chain's CDR3 is CASLNPSPGQPQHF. The CDR3 DNA reads TGTGCCAGCTTAAACCCATCACCGGGTCAGCCCCAGCATTTT.

The chain employs TRBV12-3 or TRBV12-4 and TRBJ2-2, with 9 positions matching TRBD2. The CDR3 runs 15 residues. Trimming took 10 bases from V and 7 from J; bases not matched to a gene: 13. In nucleotides, the CDR3 is TGTGCCACAAAAAGCATAGCGGGAGACCACGGGGAGCTGTTTTTT. Protein sequence: CATKSIAGDHGELFF.

J is TRBJ2-1 and V is TRBV20-1, with 7 bases matching TRBD2. Germline CDR1 reads DFQATT; CDR2 reads SNEGSKA (reference sequence). The CDR3 totals 16 residues. The ends lost 8 bases at V and 8 bases at J; junction bases unmatched: 21. The CDR3 spells CSNTGYPSGLRDEQFF. The CDR3 nucleotides are TGCAGTAACACCGGATACCCTAGCGGTCTGCGCGATGAGCAGTTCTTC.

This sequence joins TRBV28 and TRBJ1-2; 7 nucleotides line up with TRBD1. The CDR3 is 16 residues long. Germline CDR1 reads MDHEN; CDR2 reads SYDVKM. The junction had 9 bases not matched to a gene; V was cut back by 0 bases and J by 5 bases. As DNA, the CDR3 is TGTGCCAGCAGTTTATGGCAGGGGGGAGAAGGGTATGGCTACACCTTC. Protein sequence: CASSLWQGGEGYGYTF.

This clonotype came up many times. The chain joins TRBV6-2 or TRBV6-3 to TRBJ2-7, with 7 positions matching TRBD1. This CDR3 is built from 16 residues. CDR1 MNHEY and CDR2 SVGEGT come from the germline V gene. Unmatched junction bases numbered 10, after V lost 0 bases and J lost 5 bases. CDR3: CASSYSTGPGLHEQYF. DNA for the CDR3: TGTGCCAGCAGTTACTCGACAGGGCCCGGTCTTCACGAGCAGTACTTC.

This clonotype showed up just a few times. The rearrangement uses TRBV6-5 and TRBJ2-6, with D unclear. The CDR3 loop spans 11 amino acids. Germline lookup yields CDR1 MNHEY and CDR2 SVGAGI. Trimming shortened V by 8 bases and J by 5 bases, and 4 bases separated the two germline ends. CDR3 residues: CASGRANVLTF. CDR3 DNA sequence: TGTGCCAGCGGGAGGGCCAACGTCCTGACTTTC.

The rearrangement uses TRBV5-1 and TRBJ1-3; D is possibly TRBD1 (6 bases). CDR1 and CDR2 (germline): SGHRS, YFSETQ. The CDR3 is made up of 13 amino acids. V was cut by 7 bases and J by 4 bases, with 12 bases left in between. DNA for the CDR3: TGCGCCAGCGCAGGGGTGTCCGGAAACACCATATATTTT. It is translated as CASAGVSGNTIYF.

The chain recombines TRBV4-3 with TRBJ1-4; D remains unclear. Germline lookup yields CDR1 LGHNA and CDR2 YSLEER. Trimming cost V 0 bases and J 8 bases, with 13 bases left between them. The CDR3 has 15 amino acids. The CDR3 is CASSQEGGYWEKLFF. In DNA form, the CDR3 reads TGCGCCAGCAGCCAAGAAGGAGGGTATTGGGAAAAACTGTTTTTT.

The genes are TRBV12-5 and TRBJ1-1; D is undetermined. Germline CDR1 and CDR2: LGHNT and FRNRAP. V shed 10 bases and J shed 1 base, with 13 bases lying between them. The CDR3 is 13 residues long. CDR3 residues: CATQLYPNTEAFF. CDR3 nucleotide sequence: TGTGCTACCCAACTGTACCCGAACACTGAAGCTTTCTTT.